This TCR beta chain was captured by sequencing in a study of CD8 T cells in Susac syndrome. RNA, at roughly 0.5 to 1 ug, was reverse transcribed with random hexamers. Amplification of TCR beta CDR3 was carried out by immunoSEQ multiplex PCR, which covered 54 Vbeta and 13 Jbeta segments. TCRdb redid the calling of the immunoSEQ multiplex PCR reads with MiXCR, one entry per CDR3 protein. Here the sample spans approximately 160,000 distinct CDR3 sequences, 93% being singletons. The V and J ends lost 3 bases and 3 bases respectively, with 9 bases between them. The germline V gene has CDR1 SGHRS and CDR2 YFSETQ. The CDR3 length is 13 residues.

The sample was CD4+ T cells from PBMCs. The chain uses TRBV5-1 and TRBJ1-1, with D unclear. The source of this sequence is a human donor with multiple sclerosis. CDR3 protein: CASSSYTDTEAFF. For the CDR3, the DNA is TGCGCCAGCAGCTCCTACACGGACACTGAAGCTTTCTTT.